The source of this T cell receptor beta chain is a study of T cell responses to AZD1222 COVID-19 vaccine. The CDR3 loop spans 14 amino acids. The junction had 8 bases not matched to a gene; V was cut back by 9 bases and J by 3 bases. Germline V CDR1 and CDR2: MNHEY, SVGAGI. Data came from immunoSEQ multiplex PCR; TCRdb stores just in-frame clones and leaves some out. The sample contains 150,000 to 190,000 clones, about nine tenths of which appear only once. The source of this sequence is an adult in good health. The J gene is TRBJ1-5, the V gene TRBV6-5; TRBD1 aligns across 7 bases. The source was peripheral blood, collected on day 0 of AZD1222 vaccination. Here the CDR3 reads CASTRDSNNQPQHF. CDR3 sequence (DNA): TGTGCCAGTACCCGGGACAGCAACAATCAGCCCCAGCATTTT.